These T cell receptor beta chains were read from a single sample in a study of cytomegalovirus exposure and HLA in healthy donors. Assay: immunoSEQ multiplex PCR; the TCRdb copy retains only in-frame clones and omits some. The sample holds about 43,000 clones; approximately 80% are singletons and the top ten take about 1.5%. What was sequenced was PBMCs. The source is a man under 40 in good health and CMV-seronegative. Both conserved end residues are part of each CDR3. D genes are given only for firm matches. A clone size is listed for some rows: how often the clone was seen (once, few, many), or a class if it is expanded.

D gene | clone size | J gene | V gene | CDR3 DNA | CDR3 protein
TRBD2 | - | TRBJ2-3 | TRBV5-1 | TGCGCCAGCAGCGAAACCGGGACTACCGAAGATACGCAGTATTTT | CASSETGTTEDTQYF
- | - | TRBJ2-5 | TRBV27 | TGTGCCAGCAAGGGGTTGGGCGCGTCCCAGGAGACCCAGTACTTC | CASKGLGASQETQYF
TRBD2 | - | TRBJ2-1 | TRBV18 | TGTGCCAGCTCACCACCTTCGGGAGGCTCCTACAATGAGCAGTTCTTC | CASSPPSGGSYNEQFF
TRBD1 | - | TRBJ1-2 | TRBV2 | TGTGCCAGCAGGGACGACAGGGGTGGTGGCTACACCTTC | CASRDDRGGGYTF
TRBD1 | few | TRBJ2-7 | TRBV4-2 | TGTGCCAGCAGCCATGGGACAGGGGGCTTCTACGAGCAGTACTTC | CASSHGTGGFYEQYF
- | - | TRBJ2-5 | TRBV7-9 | TGTGCCAGCAGCTTAATATCGACAGTTAAGACCCAGTACTTC | CASSLISTVKTQYF
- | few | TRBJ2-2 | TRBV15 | TGTGCCACCAGCAGGACAGGAGACACCGGGGAGCTGTTTTTT | CATSRTGDTGELFF
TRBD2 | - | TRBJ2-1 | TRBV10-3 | TGTGCCATCAGTGATCCTAGCGGGTCGATGAATGAGCAGTTCTTC | CAISDPSGSMNEQFF
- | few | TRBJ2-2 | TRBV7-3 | TGTGCCAGCAGCTTAATTGGCGGAGCGAACACCGGGGAGCTGTTTTTT | CASSLIGGANTGELFF
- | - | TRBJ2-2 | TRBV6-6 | TGTGCCAGCAGCTCGTCGAACACCGGGGAGCTGTTTTTT | CASSSSNTGELFF
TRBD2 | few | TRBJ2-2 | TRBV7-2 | TGTGCCAGCAGCTTAGTCGGGCTAGCGGGGACGAACACCGGGGAGCTGTTTTTT | CASSLVGLAGTNTGELFF
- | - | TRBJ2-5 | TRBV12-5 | TGTGCTAGTGGTTTGGGCGGGACCCAAGAGACCCAGTACTTC | CASGLGGTQETQYF
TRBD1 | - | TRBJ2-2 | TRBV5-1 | TGCGCCAGCAGCTCGGGACAGGGTTTCACCGGGGAGCTGTTTTTT | CASSSGQGFTGELFF
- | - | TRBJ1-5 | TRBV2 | TGTGCCAGCAGTGATACGTCAGACAATCAGCCCCAGCATTTT | CASSDTSDNQPQHF
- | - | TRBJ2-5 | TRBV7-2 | TGTGCCAGCAGCTTAGGGTTAAGGCTAGAGCTGGAGACCCAGTACTTC | CASSLGLRLELETQYF
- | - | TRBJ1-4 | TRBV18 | TGTGCCAGCTCGGAGGACAGTAATGAAAAACTATTTTTT | CASSEDSNEKLFF
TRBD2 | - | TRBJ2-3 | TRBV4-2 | TGTGCCAGCAGCCAGTTATGTCTAGCGGAGTGGAGGAGGCTCCCTCCCACAGATACGCAGTATTTT | CASSQLCLAEWRRLPPTDTQYF
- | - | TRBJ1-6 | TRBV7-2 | TGTGCCAGCAGCCGAGAAATATATAATTCACCCCTCCACTTT | CASSREIYNSPLHF
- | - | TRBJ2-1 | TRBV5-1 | TGCGCCAGCAGCCAGGCAATCAACTCCTACAATGAGCAGTTCTTC | CASSQAINSYNEQFF
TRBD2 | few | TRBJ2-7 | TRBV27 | TGTGCCAGCAGTTGGACTAGCGGTCTGTTCTACGAGCAGTACTTC | CASSWTSGLFYEQYF
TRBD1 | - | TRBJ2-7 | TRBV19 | TGTGCCAGTAGTTCCGGGACAGGAAAGAGCTCCTACGAGCAGTACTTC | CASSSGTGKSSYEQYF
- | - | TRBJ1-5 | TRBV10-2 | TGCGCCAGCCATAGCCTCATCAGGGGAAGCAATCAGCCCCAGCATTTT | CASHSLIRGSNQPQHF
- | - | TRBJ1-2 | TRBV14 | TGTGCCAGCAGCCAATACCCAGACTATGGCTACACCTTC | CASSQYPDYGYTF
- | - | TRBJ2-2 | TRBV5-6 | TGTGCCAGCAGCTTGGATACAGGGACGAACACCGGGGAGCTGTTTTTT | CASSLDTGTNTGELFF
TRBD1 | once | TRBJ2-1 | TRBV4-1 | TGCGCCAGTAGCCAGGCCGGGACAGGGTATGGTGAGCAGTTCTTC | CASSQAGTGYGEQFF
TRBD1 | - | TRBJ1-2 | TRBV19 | TGTGCCAGTAGTAGCGGGACAGCAGGCTATGGCTACACCTTC | CASSSGTAGYGYTF
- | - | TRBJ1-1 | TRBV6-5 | TGTGCCAGCAGTTACAGTGGGGGCCTCCCGAACACTGAAGCTTTCTTT | CASSYSGGLPNTEAFF
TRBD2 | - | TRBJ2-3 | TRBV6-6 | TGTGCCAGCACCCTTGGACTAGCGGGAGCAGATACGCAGTATTTT | CASTLGLAGADTQYF